This entry lists 30 T cell receptor beta chains sequenced from one sample in a study of shared clonotypes between healthy human individuals. The method was immunoSEQ multiplex PCR; TCRdb's version includes in-frame clones alone and lacks a portion of them. Of some 2.1 million clones listed, 80% to 95% are singletons. CD45RO-negative cells were positively selected for CCR7, leaving out terminally differentiated effector memory CD45RA+ cells. The sequenced sample consisted of naive CD8+ T cells from PBMCs. Source of these receptors: a young man in good health. Some clones in this sample may be carry-over from other donors' samples.

The chain joins TRBV7-9 to TRBJ2-5; D unclear. Germline V gene lookup returns CDR1 SEHNR and CDR2 FQNEAQ (reference sequence). V was clipped by 1 base and J by 1 base, with 10 bases between them. CDR3 length: 15 residues. The CDR3, as DNA: TGTGCCAGCAGCTTAGGGGGTTGGGTCCAAGAGACCCAGTACTTC. Translated: CASSLGGWVQETQYF. The entire variable domain, with the rest obtained from reference TRBV7-9 and TRBJ2-5, is as follows: DTGVSQNPRHKITKRGQNVTFRCDPISEHNRLYWYRQTLGQGPEFLTYFQNEAQLEKSRLLSDRFSAERPKGSFSTLEIQRTEQGDSAMYLCASSLGGWVQETQYFGPGTRLLVL.

This rearrangement joins TRBV27 to TRBJ2-3, with a tentative D call TRBD2 (6 bases). This CDR3 has 15 amino acids. CDR1 and CDR2 (germline): MNHEY, SMNVEV (reference sequence). The V gene lost 5 bases and the J gene lost 2 bases, with 14 bases spanning the gap. This chain's CDR3 is CASSQRALITDTQYF. CDR3 nucleotide sequence: TGTGCCAGCAGTCAGCGGGCCCTTATCACAGATACGCAGTATTTT.

V is TRBV5-6 and J is TRBJ1-1; a possible D gene is TRBD1 (6 bases). The CDR3 extends over 14 amino acids. The germline V and J ends were trimmed by 0 bases and 6 bases, with 12 bases remaining between them. Looked up from germline, CDR1 is SGHDT and CDR2 is YYEEEE. The CDR3 here is CASSLDRELAEAFF. CDR3 DNA: TGTGCCAGCAGCTTGGACAGGGAACTAGCTGAAGCTTTCTTT.

The genes are TRBV4-1 and TRBJ1-3; D is unclear. The germline gives CDR1 MGHRA, CDR2 YSYEKL. The CDR3 has 15 amino acids. V shed 1 base and J shed 2 bases, with 9 bases lying between them. CDR3 nucleotides: TGCGCCAGCAGCCAAGGCGCAGCTACTGGAAACACCATATATTTT. Translation: CASSQGAATGNTIYF.

This clone appeared a single time. The chain joins TRBV28 to TRBJ1-1; D perhaps matches TRBD1 (6 bases). From germline, CDR1 is MDHEN and CDR2 SYDVKM. The germline V and J ends were trimmed by 4 bases and 1 base, with 13 bases remaining between them. This CDR3 is built from 15 residues. The CDR3 nucleotides read TGTGCCAGCAGTTCCTACAGGGAACGGAACACTGAAGCTTTCTTT. It yields the protein CASSSYRERNTEAFF.

The CDR3 DNA is TGTGCCAGCACCCCTTGGGCGGGTGTCCAAGAGACCCAGTACTTC. Its translation is CASTPWAGVQETQYF. The rearrangement links TRBV9 to TRBJ2-5; tentative D call: TRBD2 (5 bases). CDR1 and CDR2 from the germline V gene are SGDLS and YYNGEE. This CDR3 is built from 15 residues. The germline V and J ends were trimmed by 6 bases and 1 base, with 16 bases remaining between them.

The chain's CDR3 is CSVEALGVGAGNTIYF. CDR3 nucleotide sequence: TGCAGCGTTGAAGCCCTGGGGGTTGGGGCTGGAAACACCATATATTTT. V gene TRBV29-1 combines with J gene TRBJ1-3, with D possibly TRBD1 on 5 matching bases. V was pared by 1 base and J by 2 bases, with 15 bases between. The CDR3 is made up of 16 amino acids. The germline CDR1 and CDR2 sequences are SQVTM and ANQGSEA.

The rearrangement links TRBV5-1 to TRBJ2-3; 7 bases agree with TRBD1. With V trimmed by 6 bases and J by 4 bases, 5 bases remained unmatched. The CDR3 covers 13 residues. Germline CDR1 SGHRS, CDR2 YFSETQ. The CDR3 reads CASIRQGSDTQYF. In DNA form, the CDR3 reads TGCGCCAGCATTCGACAGGGCTCAGATACGCAGTATTTT.

The J gene is TRBJ1-5, the V gene TRBV6-1, with D unclear. V shed 3 bases and J shed 7 bases, with 13 bases lying between them. Germline-derived CDR1 and CDR2 are MNHNS and SASEGT. The CDR3 consists of 14 residues. CDR3 sequence reads: CASSDWVRGQPQHF. The CDR3 DNA is TGTGCCAGCAGTGACTGGGTAAGAGGGCAGCCCCAGCATTTT.

V and J are TRBV5-5 and TRBJ1-2; D is perhaps TRBD1 (5 bases). Germline V gene sequence: CDR1 SGHKS, CDR2 YYEKEE (reference sequence). The CDR3 sequence is 16 residues long. V lost 4 bases and J lost 0, with 16 bases in between. The CDR3 sequence is CASSPLRDGTNYGYTF. CDR3 DNA: TGTGCCAGCAGCCCCCTCCGGGACGGGACTAACTATGGCTACACCTTC.

V usage is TRBV2 and J usage is TRBJ2-7; D possibly corresponds to TRBD1 (6 bases). This CDR3 is 14 amino acids long. V lost 5 bases and J lost 0, with 11 bases in between. CDR1 SNHLY and CDR2 FYNNEI come from the germline V gene. CDR3 sequence reads: CASSPDRSSYEQYF. The CDR3 DNA reads TGTGCCAGCAGTCCCGACAGGAGCTCCTACGAGCAGTACTTC.

This chain uses TRBV10-3 with TRBJ2-1; 11 nucleotides match TRBD2. Germline lookup yields CDR1 ENHRY and CDR2 SYGVKD. V lost 4 bases to trimming and J lost 2 bases; unmatched junction nucleotides: 4. This CDR3 is built from 16 residues. CDR3 nucleotide sequence: TGTGCCATCAGTGGGACTAGCGGGCGAACCTACAATGAGCAGTTCTTC. Translation gives CAISGTSGRTYNEQFF.

The CDR3 sequence is CASSISGTVWAEAFF. The CDR3 DNA follows: TGTGCCAGTAGTATATCTGGGACAGTCTGGGCTGAAGCTTTCTTT. The genes are TRBV19 and TRBJ1-1, with 7 bases matching TRBD1. The CDR3 sequence is 15 residues long. V lost 2 bases and J lost 6; bases outside the gene matches: 9. The germline V gene encodes CDR1 LNHDA and CDR2 SQIVND (reference sequence). The full variable domain, completed using reference TRBV19 and TRBJ1-1, is DGGITQSPKYLFRKEGQNVTLSCEQNLNHDAMYWYRQDPGQGLRLIYYSQIVNDFQKGDIAEGYSVSREKKESFPLTVTSAQKNPTAFYLCASSISGTVWAEAFFGQGTRLTVV.

The chain is built from TRBV29-1 and TRBJ2-7; no reliable D call. The germline gives CDR1 SQVTM, CDR2 ANQGSEA. The CDR3 is 12 amino acids. V gave up 5 bases and J gave up 2 bases, with 10 bases separating them. DNA for the CDR3: TGCAGCGTTTTCCTTGAAACCTACGAGCAGTACTTC. Residues: CSVFLETYEQYF.

V is TRBV27 and J is TRBJ2-1; D not resolved. This CDR3 is 15 amino acids long. Trimming stripped 4 bases from V and 5 bases from J, with 15 bases between. CDR1 is MNHEY and CDR2 is SMNVEV in the germline V gene (reference sequence). The CDR3 protein is CASSSLGGANNEQFF. The DNA for the CDR3 is TGTGCCAGCAGTTCACTGGGCGGCGCAAACAATGAGCAGTTCTTC.

V gene TRBV10-1 combines with J gene TRBJ2-7, with TRBD1 matching over 9 bases. From germline, CDR1 is WNHNN and CDR2 SYGVQD (reference sequence). The CDR3 loop spans 15 amino acids. J gave up 3 bases and V 7 bases, and 10 bases lay outside the gene matches. The CDR3: CASNTGGKTYYEQYF. The CDR3 DNA reads as TGCGCCAGCAATACAGGGGGCAAAACCTACTACGAGCAGTACTTC.

This clone was found once. The chain carries TRBV29-1 and TRBJ2-1, with 10 bases that match TRBD2. V lost 5 bases and J lost 14; bases outside the gene matches: 9. The CDR3 covers 12 residues. The germline V gene encodes CDR1 SQVTM and CDR2 ANQGSEA. The chain's CDR3 is CSVPDGLAGEFF. In DNA form, the CDR3 reads TGCAGCGTTCCTGACGGCCTAGCGGGAGAGTTCTTC.

The chain recombines TRBV11-2 with TRBJ2-7, with D tentatively TRBD2 (5 bases). V lost 4 bases to trimming and J lost 4 bases, with 29 bases between them. Germline CDR1 SGHAT, CDR2 FQNNGV. The CDR3 runs to 19 residues. The CDR3 coding sequence is TGTGCCAGCAGCTCTGTTCGGGGTGTTCCGAGCGGCCCACCTTACGAGCAGTACTTC. This sequence encodes CASSSVRGVPSGPPYEQYF.

This clone was picked up one time. The V gene is TRBV27, the J gene TRBJ2-2, with a tentative D call TRBD2 (6 bases). CDR1 and CDR2 (germline): MNHEY, SMNVEV (reference sequence). The CDR3 contains 15 residues. Trimming shortened V by 4 bases and J by 5 bases, and 14 bases separated the two germline ends. For the CDR3, the DNA is TGTGCCAGCAGTTCGCTAGCGCGAGGGACCGGGGAGCTGTTTTTT. Translating it yields CASSSLARGTGELFF.

The chain has TRBV27 and TRBJ1-5; the D gene is possibly TRBD1 (5 bases). Germline V CDR1 and CDR2: MNHEY, SMNVEV (reference sequence). This CDR3 spans 14 amino acids. Trimming took off 2 bases at V and 5 bases at J, with 10 bases between the two ends. This chain's CDR3 is CASSLQGGDQPQHF. The CDR3 DNA sequence: TGTGCCAGCAGTTTACAGGGAGGCGATCAGCCCCAGCATTTT.

The chain joins TRBV7-2 to TRBJ1-5; D is undetermined. Per germline, CDR1 SGHTA and CDR2 FQGNSA. This CDR3 region has 15 residues. The ends were cut back, 4 bases at V and 4 bases at J, with 14 bases in the middle. The CDR3 here is CASSSSWGGNQPQHF. CDR3 bases: TGTGCCAGCAGCTCCTCGTGGGGTGGTAATCAGCCCCAGCATTTT.

The chain employs TRBV10-3 and TRBJ1-5; no reliable D call. This CDR3 has 14 amino acids. Germline V CDR1 and CDR2: ENHRY, SYGVKD. Between the trimmed V and J ends, which lost 0 bases and 3 bases, there was a span of 6 bases. The CDR3 nucleotides are TGTGCCATCAGTGAGTCGAGTCCCAATCAGCCCCAGCATTTT. This sequence encodes CAISESSPNQPQHF.

J is TRBJ2-3 and V is TRBV30, with D perhaps matching TRBD1 or TRBD2 (5 bases each). This CDR3 spans 14 amino acids. CDR1 GTSNPN and CDR2 SVGIG come from the germline V gene (reference sequence). The CDR3 region has the DNA TGTGGTGGGGGAGACCTTCTGGGGGCAGATACGCAGTATTTT. Its protein is CGGGDLLGADTQYF.

The chain couples TRBV15 to TRBJ1-2; no reliable D call. CDR3 length: 14 amino acids. V was shortened by 5 bases and J by 1 base, with 11 bases between the two germline ends. The germline CDR1 and CDR2 sequences are LNHNV and YYDKDF (reference sequence). CDR3 region: CATSPELINYGYTF. CDR3 DNA: TGTGCCACCAGCCCAGAGCTGATTAACTATGGCTACACCTTC.

The rearrangement joins TRBV4-1 to TRBJ2-3; D is undetermined. Germline loops: CDR1 MGHRA, CDR2 YSYEKL. Deletions cut 4 bases from V and 3 bases from J, with 11 bases between. The CDR3 runs 14 residues. This chain's CDR3 is CASSRSTRTDTQYF. In DNA, the CDR3 is TGCGCCAGCAGCCGTAGTACAAGAACAGATACGCAGTATTTT.

The rearrangement joins TRBV28 to TRBJ1-5; TRBD1 is a possible D gene (6 bases). The CDR3 runs 14 residues. CDR1 is MDHEN and CDR2 is SYDVKM in the germline V gene. Trimming removed 5 bases at V and 6 bases at J, with 14 bases between. CDR3: CASSPGVEGQPQHF. Here the CDR3 DNA reads TGTGCCAGCAGTCCAGGGGTTGAGGGTCAGCCCCAGCATTTT.

This clone has a single count. The same CDR3 is also encoded by other DNA sequences in this sample. This chain uses TRBV27 with TRBJ1-4; TRBD1 is a possible D gene (5 bases). V lost 3 bases to trimming and J lost 6 bases, with 11 bases between them. Per germline, CDR1 MNHEY and CDR2 SMNVEV (reference sequence). CDR3 size: 14 residues. CDR3 DNA: TGTGCCAGCAGTTTTACAGGAGGGGATGAAAAACTGTTTTTT. This encodes CASSFTGGDEKLFF.

This rearrangement joins TRBV28 to TRBJ2-3; TRBD2 matches 7 bases. CDR1 is MDHEN and CDR2 is SYDVKM in the germline V gene. The CDR3 runs 14 residues. V gave up 6 bases and J gave up 6 bases; unmatched junction bases: 9. CDR3 protein: CASSRRMGGDTQYF. The CDR3 coding sequence is TGTGCCAGCAGCCGACGGATGGGGGGGGATACGCAGTATTTT.

The chain joins TRBV28 to TRBJ1-5; D not certain. The V and J ends lost 5 bases and 5 bases respectively, with 19 bases between them. Germline values: CDR1 MDHEN, CDR2 SYDVKM. This CDR3 is built from 16 residues. The CDR3 loop is CASSPAGPRRDQPQHF. The CDR3, as DNA: TGTGCCAGCAGTCCAGCCGGACCGAGACGGGATCAGCCCCAGCATTTT.

Remarks on this clone: Within the sample, other DNA sequences also encode this same CDR3. The V call is TRBV28, the J call TRBJ2-7; D is unresolved. CDR1 is MDHEN, CDR2 SYDVKM, per germline. CDR3 length: 12 amino acids. Deletions cut 2 bases from V and 4 bases from J, with 6 bases between. The CDR3 spells CASSLPGYEQYF. In DNA, the CDR3 is TGTGCCAGCAGTTTACCCGGGTACGAGCAGTACTTC.